The clone carrying this TCR beta chain was picked up many times. What it binds is unknown. Per germline, CDR1 MNHEY and CDR2 SVGEGT. This CDR3 has 16 residues. Trimming shortened V by 8 bases and J by 0 bases, and 20 bases separated the two germline ends. Using its own MiXCR run on the 5' RACE reads, TCRdb lists one record per CDR3 protein. Here the sample spans under 250,000 distinct CDR3 sequences, 10% being singletons. This sample stems from a study of CD8 T cells in ankylosing spondylitis. Study outcomes and limitations: A TCR beta motif of fewer than ten highly homologous variants seemed to mark ankylosing spondylitis blood.

The sequence derives from a male donor with ankylosing spondylitis or in good health (not recorded which). V usage is TRBV6-2 or TRBV6-3 and J usage is TRBJ2-7, with D possibly being TRBD2 (7 bases). The specimen was blood, either unsorted or a sorted T cell fraction (not recorded which). The CDR3 DNA reads as TGTGCCAGCTCCCCTAGTGGGAGGGGGAGCTCCTACGAGCAGTACTTC. Its protein is CASSPSGRGSSYEQYF.